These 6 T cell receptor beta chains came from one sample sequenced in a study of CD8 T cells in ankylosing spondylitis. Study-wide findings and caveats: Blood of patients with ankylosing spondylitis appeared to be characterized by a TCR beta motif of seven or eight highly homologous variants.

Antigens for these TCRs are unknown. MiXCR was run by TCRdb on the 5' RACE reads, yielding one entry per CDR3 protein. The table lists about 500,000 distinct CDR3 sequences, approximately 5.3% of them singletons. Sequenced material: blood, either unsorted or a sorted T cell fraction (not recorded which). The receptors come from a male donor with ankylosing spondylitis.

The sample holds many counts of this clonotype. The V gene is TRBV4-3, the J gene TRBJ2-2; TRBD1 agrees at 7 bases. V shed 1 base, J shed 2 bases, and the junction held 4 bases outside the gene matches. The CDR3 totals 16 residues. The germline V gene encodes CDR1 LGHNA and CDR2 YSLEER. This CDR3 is CASSQGRGRNTGELFF. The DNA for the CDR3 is TGCGCCAGCAGCCAAGGAAGGGGGCGAAACACCGGGGAGCTGTTTTTT.

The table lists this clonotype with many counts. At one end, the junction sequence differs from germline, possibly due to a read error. The CDR3 protein is CASSLAGGTDTQYF. The DNA of the CDR3 is TGTGCCAGCAGCTTAGCGGGGGGCACAGATACGCAGTATTTT. The chain employs TRBV5-1 and TRBJ2-3; 9 nucleotides line up with TRBD2. CDR1 is SGHRS, CDR2 YFSETQ, per germline. The CDR3 runs to 14 residues.

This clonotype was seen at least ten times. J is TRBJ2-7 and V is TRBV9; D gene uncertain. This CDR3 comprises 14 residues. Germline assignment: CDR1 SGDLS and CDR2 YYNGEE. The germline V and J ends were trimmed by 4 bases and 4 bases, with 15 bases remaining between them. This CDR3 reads CASSPSVVGYEQYF. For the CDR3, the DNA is TGTGCCAGCAGCCCCTCCGTAGTTGGGTACGAGCAGTACTTC.

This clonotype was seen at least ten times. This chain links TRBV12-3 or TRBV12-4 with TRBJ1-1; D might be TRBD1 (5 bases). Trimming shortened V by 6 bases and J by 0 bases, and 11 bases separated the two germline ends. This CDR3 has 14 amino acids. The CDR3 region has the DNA TGTGCCAGCAGCAAGACAGATTTGAACACTGAAGCTTTCTTT. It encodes CASSKTDLNTEAFF.

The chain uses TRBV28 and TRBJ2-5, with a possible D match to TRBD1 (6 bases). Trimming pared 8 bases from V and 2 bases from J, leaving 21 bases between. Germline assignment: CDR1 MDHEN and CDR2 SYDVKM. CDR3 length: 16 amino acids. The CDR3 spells CASGPRFGQTQETQYF. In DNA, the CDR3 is TGTGCCAGCGGCCCCCGGTTTGGACAGACGCAAGAGACCCAGTACTTC.

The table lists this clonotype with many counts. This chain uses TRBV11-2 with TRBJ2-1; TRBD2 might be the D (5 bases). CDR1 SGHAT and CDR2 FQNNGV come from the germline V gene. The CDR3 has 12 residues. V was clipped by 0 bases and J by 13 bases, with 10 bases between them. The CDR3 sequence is CASSLDRGDQFF. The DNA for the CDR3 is TGTGCCAGCAGCTTAGATCGGGGTGACCAGTTCTTC.